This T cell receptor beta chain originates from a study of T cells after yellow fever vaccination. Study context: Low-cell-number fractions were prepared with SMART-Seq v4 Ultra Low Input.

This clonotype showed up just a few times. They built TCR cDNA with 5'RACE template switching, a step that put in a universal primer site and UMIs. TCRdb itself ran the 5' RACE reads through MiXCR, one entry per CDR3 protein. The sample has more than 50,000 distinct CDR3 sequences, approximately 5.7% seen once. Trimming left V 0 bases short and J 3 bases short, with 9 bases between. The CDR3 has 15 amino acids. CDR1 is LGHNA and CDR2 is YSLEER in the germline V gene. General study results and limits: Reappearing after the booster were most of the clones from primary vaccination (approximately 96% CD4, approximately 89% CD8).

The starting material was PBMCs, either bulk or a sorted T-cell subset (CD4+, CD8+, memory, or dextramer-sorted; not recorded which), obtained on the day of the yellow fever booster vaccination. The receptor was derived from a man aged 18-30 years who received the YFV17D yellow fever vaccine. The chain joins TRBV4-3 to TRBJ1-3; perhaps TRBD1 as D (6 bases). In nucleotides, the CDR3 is TGCGCCAGCAGCCAAGAAGGAGGGGGTGGAAACACCATATATTTT. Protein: CASSQEGGGGNTIYF.